This T cell receptor beta chain was recovered during a study of shared clonotypes between healthy human individuals. Study information: There were three CD4 naive, three CD4 memory, two CD8 naive and one CD8 memory plates per donor.

As for this clone: Its target is unknown.

Deletions cut 5 bases from V and 2 bases from J, with 13 bases between. Per germline, CDR1 LNHDA and CDR2 SQIVND (reference sequence). This CDR3 contains 14 residues. Naive CD8 cells lacked CD45RO, underwent positive selection for CCR7 and left out terminally differentiated effector memory CD45RA+ cells. Donors comprised healthy HIV-negative adults lacking recent acute infections or vaccinations. Study outcomes and limitations: Depth of sequencing was expected to influence donor clonotype sharing.

Original analysis: Filtering was not the same, since immunoSEQ gave junction-only sequences without quality scores. Assay used: immunoSEQ multiplex PCR; TCRdb lists only in-frame clones, some missing. V, J and clone size were drawn from that table, and D and trimming were deduced from the DNA. This sample has approximately 2,200,000 clones, with about 93% found just once. The genes are TRBV19 and TRBJ2-7, with D perhaps matching TRBD1 (6 bases). This sequence originates from a man younger than 35 in good health. Some clones in this sample may be carry-over from other donors' samples. Sequenced sample: naive CD8+ T cells from PBMCs. CDR3 in amino acids: CASSLTGPAYEQYF. The CDR3, as DNA: TGTGCCAGTAGTCTCACAGGGCCAGCCTACGAGCAGTACTTC.